The 8 T cell receptor beta chains in this list originate from one sample, sequenced in a study of PD-1 blockade in classical Hodgkin lymphoma. Sequenced by immunoSEQ multiplex PCR; TCRdb stores in-frame clones only, minus some. Here the sample spans tens of thousands of clones, about four fifths being singletons. Each patient relapsed following autologous stem cell transplantation, and prior brentuximab vedotin exposure differed. This specimen consisted of peripheral blood mononuclear cells (PBMCs), obtained before the second cycle of nivolumab. The receptors come from a human donor with classical Hodgkin lymphoma.

V gene TRBV7-6 combines with J gene TRBJ2-1, with D possibly TRBD1 on 6 matching bases. CDR1 is SGHVS and CDR2 is FNYEAQ in the germline V gene. V was pared by 2 bases and J by 3 bases, with 20 bases between. The CDR3 spans 18 residues. CDR3 sequence (DNA): TGTGCCAGCAGCTTATTGGGGTTCGGGACACAGCTCTACAATGAGCAGTTCTTC. Its translation is CASSLLGFGTQLYNEQFF.

The CDR3 DNA reads TGTGCCAGCAGCTTTCTCGTCACTGAAGCTTTCTTT. It codes for CASSFLVTEAFF. This chain joins TRBV5-6 and TRBJ1-1; D unclear. V was clipped by 2 bases and J by 4 bases, with 6 bases between them. There are 12 residues in the CDR3. In germline, CDR1 is SGHDT, CDR2 YYEEEE.

The chain uses TRBV7-2 and TRBJ2-1; D remains unclear. This CDR3 region has 12 residues. Germline assignment: CDR1 SGHTA and CDR2 FQGNSA. V lost 3 bases, J lost 7 bases, and 7 bases lay in between. Here the CDR3 DNA reads TGTGCCAGCAGCTTCGCGTGGAATGAGCAGTTCTTC. Its translation: CASSFAWNEQFF.

CDR3 sequence reads: CSVTGRANTEAFF. The CDR3 DNA reads TGCAGCGTGACGGGGCGGGCAAACACTGAAGCTTTCTTT. The V and J genes are TRBV29-1 and TRBJ1-1; D is perhaps TRBD1 (5 bases). V lost 6 bases and J 2 bases, leaving 13 bases between the germline ends. The CDR3 runs 13 residues. Germline V gene data show CDR1 as SQVTM and CDR2 as ANQGSEA.

The chain joins TRBV7-8 to TRBJ2-7; 11 bases align to TRBD2. CDR1 is SGHVS and CDR2 is FQNEAQ in the germline V gene. The V gene end was trimmed by 6 bases and the J gene end by 2 bases; junction bases not matched to a gene: 6. This CDR3 region has 15 residues. The CDR3 loop is CASRPTSGGAYEQYF. The DNA of the CDR3 is TGTGCCAGCAGGCCCACTAGCGGGGGAGCCTACGAGCAGTACTTC.

This chain connects TRBV9 to TRBJ1-1, with D possibly TRBD1 on 6 matching bases. Germline assignment: CDR1 SGDLS and CDR2 YYNGEE. V gave up 3 bases and J gave up 0 bases, with 12 bases separating them. The CDR3 totals 15 residues. DNA for the CDR3: TGTGCCAGCAGCGCCGGGGACACCTTGAACACTGAAGCTTTCTTT. Encoded protein: CASSAGDTLNTEAFF.

The V and J genes are TRBV6-5 and TRBJ1-5; 7 nucleotides align to TRBD1. Germline V lookup: CDR1 MNHEY, CDR2 SVGAGI. The CDR3 consists of 16 residues. J gave up 3 bases and V 4 bases, and 9 bases lay outside the gene matches. The CDR3 DNA reads as TGTGCCAGCAGTTCGCAGGGGGAAAGGATCAATCAGCCCCAGCATTTT. Translating it yields CASSSQGERINQPQHF.

This clone appeared a few times. This chain connects TRBV30 to TRBJ1-5; D unresolved. CDR1 and CDR2 from the germline V gene are GTSNPN and SVGIG (reference sequence). V shed 5 bases and J shed 5 bases, with 10 bases lying between them. The length of the CDR3 is 12 residues. The CDR3 DNA reads as TGTGCCTGGGACGGGAGGGATCAGCCCCAGCATTTT. It yields the protein CAWDGRDQPQHF.